The source of this T cell receptor beta chain is a study of blood T cells in healthy people across ages. The wider study: Per two T cells, about one barcoded beta molecule was captured through template switching. Broader study findings: Higher diversity, along with more naive CD4+ cells, distinguished long-lived donors from aged donors.

In regard to this clonotype: Its antigen is unknown.

V was clipped by 5 bases and J by 5 bases, with 18 bases between them. The CDR3 contains 15 residues. Germline V CDR1 and CDR2: SNHLY, FYNNEI. Primed by a sample-barcoded 5' primer and a J-beta primer mix, a second PCR proceeded for roughly 6 to 12 cycles. A 12-random-nucleotide template-switch adaptor tagged each cDNA molecule. TCRdb called the 5' RACE reads again in MiXCR, with one record for every CDR3 protein. Among about 1.6 million distinct CDR3 sequences listed, about 31% were seen once. The chain links TRBV2 to TRBJ2-5; weak D call: TRBD2 (5 bases). The receptor was isolated from a woman younger than 45 in good health. The specimen was blood. CDR3 amino acids: CASSRWENPGETQYF. The CDR3 DNA follows: TGTGCCAGCAGTCGATGGGAAAACCCGGGGGAGACCCAGTACTTC.